Below are 21 T cell receptor beta chains sequenced from a single sample in a study of T cell responses to AZD1222 COVID-19 vaccine. Here immunoSEQ multiplex PCR was the method, and the copy in TCRdb shows in-frame clones only, minus some. The sample has 150,000 to 200,000 clones, about 89% seen once. The sample consisted of peripheral blood, taken on day 0 of MenACWY control vaccination. These receptors all stem from an adult in good health.

This clone was seen a single time. The chain carries TRBV14 and TRBJ2-7; D possibly uses TRBD1 or TRBD2 (6 bases each). CDR1 and CDR2 (germline): SGHDN, FVKESK. The CDR3 consists of 14 residues. Trimming removed 6 bases at V and 0 bases at J, with 12 bases between. The CDR3 DNA is TGTGCCAGCAGGGTAGGGGGAGGCTCCTACGAGCAGTACTTC. Residues: CASRVGGGSYEQYF.

This chain uses TRBV11-2 with TRBJ1-6; 7 bases align to TRBD1. The CDR3 sequence is 16 residues long. Germline loops: CDR1 SGHAT, CDR2 FQNNGV. With 1 base clipped from V and 8 bases from J, the junction kept 8 bases outside the gene matches. The CDR3 DNA is TGTGCCAGCAGCTTAGGGGACAGCCTTGCGGATTCACCCCTCCACTTT. Protein product: CASSLGDSLADSPLHF.

This clone is a singleton in its sample. V usage is TRBV15 and J usage is TRBJ1-6; tentatively, D is TRBD1 (5 bases). The CDR3 has 16 amino acids. Germline-derived CDR1 and CDR2 are LNHNV and YYDKDF (reference sequence). V was clipped by 5 bases and J by 9 bases, with 20 bases between them. The CDR3 here is CATSEDSRGVVSPLHF. As DNA, the CDR3 is TGTGCCACCAGCGAAGACAGTAGAGGAGTAGTTTCACCCCTCCACTTT.

The chain couples TRBV7-2 to TRBJ1-3, with TRBD1 as a possible D gene (6 bases). CDR1 and CDR2 from the germline V gene are SGHTA and FQGNSA. The CDR3 has 15 residues. The V gene lost 2 bases and the J gene lost 0 bases, with 8 bases spanning the gap. The CDR3: CASSLTGLSGNTIYF. CDR3 sequence (DNA): TGTGCCAGCAGCTTAACAGGGCTCTCTGGAAACACCATATATTTT.

V is TRBV3-1 (or the pseudogene TRBV3-2) and J is TRBJ1-1; 9 nucleotides line up with TRBD1. V shed 5 bases and J 1 base; nucleotides not matched to a gene: 8. The germline gives CDR1 LGHDT, CDR2 YNNKEL (reference sequence). The CDR3 runs to 16 residues. CDR3 in DNA: TGTGCCAGCAGCAGTTGGGACAGGGCGAGGAACACTGAAGCTTTCTTT. Translation: CASSSWDRARNTEAFF.

The chain carries TRBV7-6 and TRBJ2-2; D not certain. The CDR3 is 15 amino acids. Germline V lookup: CDR1 SGHVS, CDR2 FNYEAQ. The V gene lost 0 bases and the J gene lost 4 bases, with 9 bases spanning the gap. This chain's CDR3 is CASSLAATSTGELFF. In nucleotides, the CDR3 is TGTGCCAGCAGCTTAGCCGCCACTTCCACCGGGGAGCTGTTTTTT.

A single count supports this clone. This chain connects TRBV20-1 to TRBJ2-7; possible D gene TRBD1, 5 bases. The germline V gene encodes CDR1 DFQATT and CDR2 SNEGSKA (reference sequence). This CDR3 is 12 amino acids long. V was clipped by 3 bases and J by 6 bases, with 12 bases between them. CDR3 in amino acids: CSASFRVVEQYF. CDR3 coding DNA: TGCAGTGCTAGTTTCAGGGTGGTCGAGCAGTACTTC.

This clone was seen only a few times. V usage is TRBV5-4 and J usage is TRBJ2-7; 11 bases agree with TRBD2. The CDR3 sequence is 16 residues long. Germline V gene sequence: CDR1 SGHNT, CDR2 YYREEE (reference sequence). Unmatched junction bases numbered 9, after V lost 2 bases and J lost 5 bases. The CDR3 DNA sequence: TGTGCCAGCAGCTTTGGGACTAGCGGAACTGGTAACGAGCAGTACTTC. This gives the protein CASSFGTSGTGNEQYF.

This clone appeared a few times. The chain recombines TRBV19 with TRBJ1-2, with 7 bases that match TRBD1. This CDR3 is built from 15 residues. J lost 4 bases, V lost 3 bases, and 8 bases had no gene match. Germline V lookup: CDR1 LNHDA, CDR2 SQIVND (reference sequence). CDR3 residues: CASSIGRGRSYGYTF. CDR3 sequence (DNA): TGTGCCAGTAGTATCGGGAGGGGGCGAAGCTATGGCTACACCTTC.

The chain carries TRBV5-1 and TRBJ2-2; D is undetermined. The length of the CDR3 is 15 residues. Trimming removed 2 bases at V and 3 bases at J, with 11 bases between. Germline V gene data show CDR1 as SGHRS and CDR2 as YFSETQ. The CDR3 region is CASSFRASDTGELFF. The CDR3 bases are TGCGCCAGCAGCTTTAGAGCGTCGGACACCGGGGAGCTGTTTTTT.

The V call is TRBV28, the J call TRBJ2-7; 11 bases are a match to TRBD2. The germline CDR1 and CDR2 sequences are MDHEN and SYDVKM. CDR3 size: 13 residues. In DNA, the CDR3 is TGTGCCAGCAGTGACATGACTAGCGGGAACAGCGTGGTC. Encoded protein: CASSDMTSGNSVV.

The genes are TRBV5-1 and TRBJ1-2; D gene ambiguous. The germline CDR1 and CDR2 sequences are SGHRS and YFSETQ. The germline V and J ends were trimmed by 4 bases and 2 bases, with 6 bases remaining between them. CDR3 size: 12 residues. The CDR3: CASSDDNYGYTF. Here the CDR3 DNA reads TGCGCCAGCAGCGATGACAACTATGGCTACACCTTC.

The chain combines TRBV6-5 with TRBJ2-3; 8 bases align to TRBD2. With V trimmed by 6 bases and J by 3 bases, 8 bases remained unmatched. Germline CDR1 reads MNHEY; CDR2 reads SVGAGI. The CDR3 length is 15 residues. The CDR3: CASSHGAGGTDTQYF. CDR3 nucleotide sequence: TGTGCCAGCAGCCACGGGGCGGGAGGAACAGATACGCAGTATTTT.

This chain uses TRBV28 with TRBJ1-4; TRBD1 is a possible D gene (5 bases). CDR3 length: 14 residues. Germline V gives CDR1 MDHEN, CDR2 SYDVKM. Trimming stripped 2 bases from V and 6 bases from J, with 10 bases between. CDR3 DNA: TGTGCCAGCAGTTTAGCTCGGGGGTATGAAAAACTGTTTTTT. Translating gives CASSLARGYEKLFF.

The genes are TRBV7-6 and TRBJ1-3, with D uncertain. This CDR3 contains 13 residues. In germline, CDR1 is SGHVS, CDR2 FNYEAQ. The ends were cut back, 5 bases at V and 4 bases at J, with 9 bases in the middle. CDR3 amino acids: CASSTQAGNTIYF. For the CDR3, the DNA is TGTGCCAGCAGCACCCAGGCCGGAAACACCATATATTTT.

This clone was observed a handful of times. This chain uses TRBV9 with TRBJ2-7; 9 nucleotides agree with TRBD1. Trimming took 4 bases from V and 6 from J; bases not matched to a gene: 8. Germline loops: CDR1 SGDLS, CDR2 YYNGEE. The CDR3 sequence is 14 residues long. CDR3 nucleotide sequence: TGTGCCAGCAGCTTGGGACAGGGAGATGGCGAGCAGTACTTC. This encodes CASSLGQGDGEQYF. Combining the CDR3 with reference TRBV9 and TRBJ2-7 gives the whole variable domain DSGVTQTPKHLITATGQRVTLRCSPRSGDLSVYWYQQSLDQGLQFLIQYYNGEERAKGNILERFSAQQFPDLHSELNLSSLELGDSALYFCASSLGQGDGEQYFGPGTRLTVT.

The chain recombines TRBV29-1 with TRBJ2-3; no firm D call. The V and J ends lost 2 bases and 6 bases respectively, with 12 bases between them. Germline V gene data show CDR1 as SQVTM and CDR2 as ANQGSEA. The CDR3 totals 13 residues. The CDR3 nucleotides read TGCAGCGTTGAAACCCAACTGCGTGATACGCAGTATTTT. It translates to CSVETQLRDTQYF.

V usage is TRBV3-1 (or the pseudogene TRBV3-2) and J usage is TRBJ1-5, with D perhaps TRBD1 (5 bases). This CDR3 is built from 15 residues. Deletions cut 0 bases from V and 4 bases from J, with 10 bases between. In germline, CDR1 is LGHDT, CDR2 YNNKEL (reference sequence). This CDR3 reads CASSQDRQLNQPQHF. CDR3 DNA: TGTGCCAGCAGCCAAGATCGACAGCTAAATCAGCCCCAGCATTTT.

This chain uses TRBV30 with TRBJ1-5; the D is unclear. V was shortened by 4 bases and J by 3 bases, with 10 bases between the two germline ends. Germline V gene sequence: CDR1 GTSNPN, CDR2 SVGIG (reference sequence). This CDR3 has 13 amino acids. CDR3 protein: CAWTREINQPQHF. CDR3 nucleotides: TGTGCCTGGACGAGAGAAATCAATCAGCCCCAGCATTTT.

The J gene is TRBJ2-5, the V gene TRBV5-6; 7 bases line up with TRBD1. Germline-derived CDR1 and CDR2 are SGHDT and YYEEEE. Trimming removed 4 bases from V and 5 bases from J; junction bases left unmatched: 8. The CDR3 runs to 14 residues. DNA for the CDR3: TGTGCCAGCAGCGATACAGGGGCTGGGGAGACCCAGTACTTC. This translates into CASSDTGAGETQYF.

This chain joins TRBV5-6 and TRBJ2-7, with 9 bases lining up with TRBD1. Per the germline V gene, CDR1 is SGHDT and CDR2 is YYEEEE. Trimming took 4 bases from V and 4 from J; bases not matched to a gene: 6. The CDR3 has 14 residues. The CDR3 is CASSTGQGIYEQYF. The CDR3 nucleotides are TGTGCCAGCAGCACTGGACAGGGGATTTACGAGCAGTACTTC.